This entry describes one T cell receptor beta chain. Its antigen is not identified. It may be a read error: a sequence one base away is much more abundant. V dropped 5 bases and J dropped 7 bases, with 14 bases sitting between them. The CDR3 sequence is 13 residues long. The V gene's germline CDR1 is SGHVS and CDR2 FQNEAQ. Amplification of TCR beta CDR3 regions was performed using RNA transcripts as template. When the TCR CDR3 underwent first-round RT-PCR, the HTBI primer set was used. TCRdb itself ran the multiplex PCR reads through MiXCR, one entry per CDR3 protein. Here the sample spans around 600,000 distinct CDR3 sequences, approximately 14% being singletons. The sample belongs to a study of T cells in Graves' hyperthyroidism and ophthalmopathy. The PBMCs were taken from 10 ml of fresh peripheral blood. General observations from the study: Ophthalmopathy was told apart from stable hyperthyroidism by a 13 V-J model.

The V and J genes are TRBV7-8 and TRBJ1-1; tentative D call: TRBD1 (6 bases). Source material: blood. The sequence derives from a woman aged 30 to 39 with Graves' hyperthyroidism. For the CDR3, the DNA is TGTGCCAGCAGCGGAGACAGGCCATATGAAGCTTTCTTT. Translated: CASSGDRPYEAFF.